The entry that follows covers one T cell receptor beta chain sequence. Its antigen is unknown. The CDR3 covers 13 residues. V shed 4 bases and J shed 2 bases, with 11 bases lying between them. CDR1 is DFQATT and CDR2 is SNEGSKA in the germline V gene (reference sequence). This sample stems from a study of blood T cells in healthy people across ages. Study-level findings and limits: TCR beta diversity was tightly associated with the proportion of naive T cells. Since the PBMCs were unsorted, naive and antigen-experienced cells could not be conclusively compared.

Next came a second PCR, run for about 7 to 12 cycles, which used a sample-barcoded 5' primer along with a J-beta primer mix. Using its own MiXCR run on the 5' RACE reads, TCRdb lists one record per CDR3 protein. The profile shows about 1 million distinct CDR3 sequences, more than 40% of them singletons. The sequence was obtained from a woman aged 55 to 70 in good health. The J gene is TRBJ1-2, the V gene TRBV20-1, with a possible D match to TRBD1 (5 bases). Input material: blood. As DNA, the CDR3 is TGCAGTGCTACATTACAGGAAAACTATGGCTACACCTTC. Amino acids: CSATLQENYGYTF.